This T cell receptor beta chain originates from a study of blood T cells in healthy people across ages. Findings and limits, study-wide: There were more naive CD4+ cells and higher diversity in long-lived donors than in aged donors. PBMC samples, being unsorted, prevented any conclusive comparison of naive and antigen-experienced cells.

Then a second PCR, running roughly 7 to 11 cycles, was carried out with a sample-barcoded 5' primer and a J-beta primer mix. Sequencing recovered at least 3 million CDR3-containing paired-end reads from each sample. TCRdb used MiXCR to reprocess the 5' RACE reads, holding one entry per CDR3 protein. The sample includes fewer than 1.5 million distinct CDR3 sequences, 42% of them seen just once. Remarks on this clonotype: Its specificity is unknown. One end of the junction does not line up with germline, which may come from a read error.

This sequence originates from a young woman in good health. The sequenced material came from blood.

The CDR3 spells CTSLKGQYDEKLFF. The DNA of the CDR3 is TGTACCAGTCTGAAGGGACAGTATGATGAAAAACTGTTTTTT. The chain carries TRBV28 and TRBJ1-4; TRBD1 matches 7 bases. The CDR3 has 14 amino acids. Germline V lookup: CDR1 MDHEN, CDR2 SYDVKM.